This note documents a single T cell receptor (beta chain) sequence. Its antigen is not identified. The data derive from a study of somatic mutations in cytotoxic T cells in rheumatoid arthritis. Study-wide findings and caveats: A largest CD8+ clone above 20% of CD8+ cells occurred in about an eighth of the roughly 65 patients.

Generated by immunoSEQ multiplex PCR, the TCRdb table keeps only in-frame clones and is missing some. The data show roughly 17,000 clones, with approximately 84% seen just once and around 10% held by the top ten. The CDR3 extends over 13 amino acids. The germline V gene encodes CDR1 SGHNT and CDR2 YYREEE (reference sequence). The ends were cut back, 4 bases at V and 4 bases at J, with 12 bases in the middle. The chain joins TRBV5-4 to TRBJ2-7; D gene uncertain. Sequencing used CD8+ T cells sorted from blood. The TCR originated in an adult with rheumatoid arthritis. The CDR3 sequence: CASSPLNTYEQYF. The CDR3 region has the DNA TGTGCCAGCAGCCCCCTTAACACATACGAGCAGTACTTC.